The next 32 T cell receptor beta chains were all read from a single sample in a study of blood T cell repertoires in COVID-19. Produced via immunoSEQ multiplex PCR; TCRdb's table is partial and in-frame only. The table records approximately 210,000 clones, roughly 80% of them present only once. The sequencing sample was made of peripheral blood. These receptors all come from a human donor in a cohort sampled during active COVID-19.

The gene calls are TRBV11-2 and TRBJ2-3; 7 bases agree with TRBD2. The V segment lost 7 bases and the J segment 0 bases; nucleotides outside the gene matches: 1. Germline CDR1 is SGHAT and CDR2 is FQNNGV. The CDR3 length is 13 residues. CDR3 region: CASNSGSTDTQYF. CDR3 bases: TGTGCCAGCAATAGCGGGAGCACAGATACGCAGTATTTT.

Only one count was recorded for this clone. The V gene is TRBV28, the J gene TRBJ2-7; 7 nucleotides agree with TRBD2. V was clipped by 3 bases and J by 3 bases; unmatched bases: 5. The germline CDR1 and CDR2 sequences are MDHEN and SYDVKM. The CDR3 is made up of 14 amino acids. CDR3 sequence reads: CASSLTSKVYEQYF. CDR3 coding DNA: TGTGCCAGCAGTTTGACTAGCAAGGTCTACGAGCAGTACTTC.

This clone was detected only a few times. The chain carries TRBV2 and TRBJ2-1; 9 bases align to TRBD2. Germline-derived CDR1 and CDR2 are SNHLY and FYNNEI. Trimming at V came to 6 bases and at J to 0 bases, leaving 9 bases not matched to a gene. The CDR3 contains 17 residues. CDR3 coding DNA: TGTGCCAGCAGGAGGACTAGCGTCCCGAACTCCTACAATGAGCAGTTCTTC. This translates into CASRRTSVPNSYNEQFF.

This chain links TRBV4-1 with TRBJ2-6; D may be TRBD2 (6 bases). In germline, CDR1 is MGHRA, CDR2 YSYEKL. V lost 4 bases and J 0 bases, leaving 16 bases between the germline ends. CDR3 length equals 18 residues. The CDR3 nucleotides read TGCGCCAGCAGCCCCAGCGGACTAAGTTCCTCTGGGGCCAACGTCCTGACTTTC. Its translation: CASSPSGLSSSGANVLTF.

DNA for the CDR3: TGTGCCAGCAGCGGACAGACTGAAGCTTTCTTT. Protein: CASSGQTEAFF. The chain is built from TRBV5-6 and TRBJ1-1; D is perhaps TRBD1 (6 bases). V was shortened by 4 bases and J by 5 bases, with 6 bases between the two germline ends. CDR1 is SGHDT, CDR2 YYEEEE, per germline. This CDR3 region has 11 residues.

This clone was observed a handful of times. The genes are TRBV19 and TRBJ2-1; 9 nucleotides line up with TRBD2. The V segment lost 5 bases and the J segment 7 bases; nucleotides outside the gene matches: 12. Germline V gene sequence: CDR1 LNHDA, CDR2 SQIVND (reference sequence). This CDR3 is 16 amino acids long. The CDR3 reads CASSGPLAGIRNEQFF. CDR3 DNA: TGTGCCAGTAGTGGTCCGCTAGCGGGAATTAGGAATGAGCAGTTCTTC.

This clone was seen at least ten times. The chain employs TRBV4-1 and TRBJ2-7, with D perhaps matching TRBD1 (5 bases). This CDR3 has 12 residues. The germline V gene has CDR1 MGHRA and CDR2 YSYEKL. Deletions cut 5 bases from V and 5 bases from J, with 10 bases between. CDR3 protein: CASSMGLDEQYF. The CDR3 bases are TGCGCCAGCAGCATGGGGCTAGACGAGCAGTACTTC.

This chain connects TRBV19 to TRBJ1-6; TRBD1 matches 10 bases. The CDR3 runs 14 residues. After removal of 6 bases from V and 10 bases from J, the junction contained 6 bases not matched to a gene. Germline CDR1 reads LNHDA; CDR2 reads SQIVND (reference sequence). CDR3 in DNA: TGTGCCAGTAGGGGACAGGGGTTGGGATCACCCCTCCACTTT. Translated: CASRGQGLGSPLHF.

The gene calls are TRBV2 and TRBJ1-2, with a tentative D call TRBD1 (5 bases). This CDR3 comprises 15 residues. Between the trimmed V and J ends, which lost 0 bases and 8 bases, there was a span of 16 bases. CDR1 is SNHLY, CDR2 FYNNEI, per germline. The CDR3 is CASSEALQGRGGYTF. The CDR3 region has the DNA TGTGCCAGCAGTGAAGCGCTTCAGGGCAGAGGCGGCTACACCTTC.

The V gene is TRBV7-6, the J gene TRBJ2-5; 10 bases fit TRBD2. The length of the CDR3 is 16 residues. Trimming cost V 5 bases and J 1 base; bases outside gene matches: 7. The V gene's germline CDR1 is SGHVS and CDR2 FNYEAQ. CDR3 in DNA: TGTGCCAGCAGCCTGCGGACTAGCGGATTCCAAGAGACCCAGTACTTC. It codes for CASSLRTSGFQETQYF.

The CDR3 sequence is CASSSGTSGIEPYNEQFF. As DNA, the CDR3 is TGTGCCAGCAGCTCCGGGACTAGCGGGATAGAGCCCTACAATGAGCAGTTCTTC. The gene calls are TRBV5-6 and TRBJ2-1, with TRBD2 identical over 13 bases. The CDR3 length is 18 residues. Germline-derived CDR1 and CDR2 are SGHDT and YYEEEE. V lost 3 bases and J lost 2; bases outside the gene matches: 8. Together with reference TRBV5-6 and TRBJ2-1, the CDR3 gives the full variable domain: DAGVTQSPTHLIKTRGQQVTLRCSPKSGHDTVSWYQQALGQGPQFIFQYYEEEERQRGNFPDRFSGHQFPNYSSELNVNALLLGDSALYLCASSSGTSGIEPYNEQFFGPGTRLTVL.

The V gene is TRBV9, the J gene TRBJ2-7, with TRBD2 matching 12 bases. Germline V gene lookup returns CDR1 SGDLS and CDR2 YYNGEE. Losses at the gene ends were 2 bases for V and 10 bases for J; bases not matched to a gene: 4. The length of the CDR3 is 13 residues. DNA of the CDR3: TGTGCCAGCAGCGTCGGGACTAGCGGGCCCCAGTACTTC. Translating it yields CASSVGTSGPQYF. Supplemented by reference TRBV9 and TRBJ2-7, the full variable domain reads DSGVTQTPKHLITATGQRVTLRCSPRSGDLSVYWYQQSLDQGLQFLIQYYNGEERAKGNILERFSAQQFPDLHSELNLSSLELGDSALYFCASSVGTSGPQYFGPGTRLTVT.

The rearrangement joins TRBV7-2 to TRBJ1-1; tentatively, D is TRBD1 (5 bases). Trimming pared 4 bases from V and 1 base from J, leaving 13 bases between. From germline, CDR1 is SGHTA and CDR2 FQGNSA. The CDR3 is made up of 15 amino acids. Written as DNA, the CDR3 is TGTGCCAGCAGCTCAGGGAGGCGCGCGAACACTGAAGCTTTCTTT. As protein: CASSSGRRANTEAFF.

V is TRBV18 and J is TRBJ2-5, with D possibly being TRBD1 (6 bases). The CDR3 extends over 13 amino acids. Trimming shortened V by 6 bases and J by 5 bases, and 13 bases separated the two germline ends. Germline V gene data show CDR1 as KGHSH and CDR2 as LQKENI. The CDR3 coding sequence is TGTGCCAGCTCCCTCAGGGGCGGGGAGACCCAGTACTTC. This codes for CASSLRGGETQYF.

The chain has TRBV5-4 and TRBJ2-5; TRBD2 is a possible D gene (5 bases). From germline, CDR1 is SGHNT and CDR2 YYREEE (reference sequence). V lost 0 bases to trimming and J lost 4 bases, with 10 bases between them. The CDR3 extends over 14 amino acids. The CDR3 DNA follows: TGTGCCAGCAGCTTGGTGTCTAGCAGAGAGACCCAGTACTTC. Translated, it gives CASSLVSSRETQYF.

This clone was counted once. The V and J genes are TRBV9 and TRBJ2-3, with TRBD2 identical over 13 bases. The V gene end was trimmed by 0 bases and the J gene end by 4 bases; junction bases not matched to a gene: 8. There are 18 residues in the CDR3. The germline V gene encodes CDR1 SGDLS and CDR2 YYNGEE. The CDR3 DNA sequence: TGTGCCAGCAGCGTAGGGGGACTAGCGGGGAGGCTCCCAGATACGCAGTATTTT. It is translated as CASSVGGLAGRLPDTQYF.

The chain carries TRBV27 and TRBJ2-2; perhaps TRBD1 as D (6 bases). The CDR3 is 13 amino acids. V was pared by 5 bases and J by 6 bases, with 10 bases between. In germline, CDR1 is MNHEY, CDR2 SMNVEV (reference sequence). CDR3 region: CASSPNRAGELFF. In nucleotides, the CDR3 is TGTGCCAGCAGTCCCAACAGGGCCGGGGAGCTGTTTTTT.

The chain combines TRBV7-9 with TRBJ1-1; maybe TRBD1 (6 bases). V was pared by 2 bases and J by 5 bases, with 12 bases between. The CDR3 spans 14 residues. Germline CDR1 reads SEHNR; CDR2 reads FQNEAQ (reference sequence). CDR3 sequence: CASSLLGAGTEAFF. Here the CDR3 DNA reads TGTGCCAGCAGCTTACTGGGGGCCGGAACTGAAGCTTTCTTT.

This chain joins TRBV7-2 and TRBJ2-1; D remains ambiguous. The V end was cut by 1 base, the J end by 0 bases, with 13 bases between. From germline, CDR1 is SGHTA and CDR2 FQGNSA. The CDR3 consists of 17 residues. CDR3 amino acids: CASSLVSGPNSYNEQFF. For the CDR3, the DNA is TGTGCCAGCAGCTTAGTTTCGGGTCCAAACTCCTACAATGAGCAGTTCTTC.

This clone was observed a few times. The CDR3 DNA is TGTGCCAGTAGCCTGGGACGGGGGAGAGACGAGCAGTACTTC. This translates into CASSLGRGRDEQYF. J is TRBJ2-7 and V is TRBV19; possibly TRBD2 for D (6 bases). The CDR3 is made up of 14 amino acids. Trimming left V 6 bases short and J 5 bases short, with 17 bases between. The germline gives CDR1 LNHDA, CDR2 SQIVND (reference sequence).

CDR3 DNA sequence: TGCGCCAGCAGCTTCGGGGAGTGGGGCTACACCTTC. It yields the protein CASSFGEWGYTF. The gene calls are TRBV5-1 and TRBJ1-2; D remains unclear. This CDR3 region has 12 residues. Germline-derived CDR1 and CDR2 are SGHRS and YFSETQ. The V end was cut by 2 bases, the J end by 8 bases, with 10 bases between.

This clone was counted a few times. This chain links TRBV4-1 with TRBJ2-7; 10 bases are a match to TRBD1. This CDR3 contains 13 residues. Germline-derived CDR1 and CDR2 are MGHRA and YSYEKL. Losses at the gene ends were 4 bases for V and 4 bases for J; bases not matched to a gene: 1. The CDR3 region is CASSRDRGYEQYF. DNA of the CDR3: TGCGCCAGCAGCCGGGACAGGGGTTACGAGCAGTACTTC.

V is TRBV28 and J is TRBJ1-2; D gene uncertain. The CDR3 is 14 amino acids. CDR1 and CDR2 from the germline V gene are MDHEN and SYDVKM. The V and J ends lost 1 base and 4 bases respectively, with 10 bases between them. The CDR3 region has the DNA TGTGCCAGCAGTTTATATGTGGCAGGCTATGGCTACACCTTC. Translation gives CASSLYVAGYGYTF.

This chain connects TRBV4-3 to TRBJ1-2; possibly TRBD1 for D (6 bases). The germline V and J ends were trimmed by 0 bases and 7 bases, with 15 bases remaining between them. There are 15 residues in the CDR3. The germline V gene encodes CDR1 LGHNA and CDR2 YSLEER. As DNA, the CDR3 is TGCGCCAGCAGCCAAGAATTAGGGGGGGGGTTTGGCTACACCTTC. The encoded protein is CASSQELGGGFGYTF.

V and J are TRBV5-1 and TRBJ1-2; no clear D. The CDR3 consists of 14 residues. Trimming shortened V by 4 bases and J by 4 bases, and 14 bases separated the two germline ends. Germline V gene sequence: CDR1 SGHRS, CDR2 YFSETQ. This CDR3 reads CASSPRSSGYGYTF. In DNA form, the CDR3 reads TGCGCCAGCAGCCCACGATCGTCGGGCTATGGCTACACCTTC.

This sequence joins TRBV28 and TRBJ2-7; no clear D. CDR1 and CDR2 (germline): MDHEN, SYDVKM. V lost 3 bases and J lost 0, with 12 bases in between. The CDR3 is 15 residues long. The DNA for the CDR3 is TGTGCCAGCAGTTTGGCAGCGAAAAGCTCCTACGAGCAGTACTTC. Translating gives CASSLAAKSSYEQYF.

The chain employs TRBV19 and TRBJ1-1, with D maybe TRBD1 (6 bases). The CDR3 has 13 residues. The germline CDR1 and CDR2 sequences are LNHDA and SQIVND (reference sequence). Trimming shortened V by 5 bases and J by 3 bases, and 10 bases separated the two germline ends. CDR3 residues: CASSFWTDTEAFF. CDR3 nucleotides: TGTGCCAGTAGTTTCTGGACAGACACTGAAGCTTTCTTT.

CDR3: CASSEIGDYGYTF. CDR3 in DNA: TGTGCCAGCAGTGAAATCGGGGACTATGGCTACACCTTC. This chain links TRBV6-1 with TRBJ1-2; D gene unclear. This CDR3 has 13 amino acids. Germline values: CDR1 MNHNS, CDR2 SASEGT. V lost 2 bases, J lost 3 bases, and 7 bases lay in between.

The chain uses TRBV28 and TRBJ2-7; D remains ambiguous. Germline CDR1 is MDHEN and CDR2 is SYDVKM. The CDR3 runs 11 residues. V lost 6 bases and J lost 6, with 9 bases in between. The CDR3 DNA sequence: TGTGCCAGCAGCTGGCTAGTCGAGCAGTACTTC. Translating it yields CASSWLVEQYF.

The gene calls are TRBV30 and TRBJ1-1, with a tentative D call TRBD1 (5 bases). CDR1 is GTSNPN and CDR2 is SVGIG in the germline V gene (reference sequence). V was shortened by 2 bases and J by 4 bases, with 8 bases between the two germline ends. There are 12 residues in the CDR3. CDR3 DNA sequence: TGTGCCTGGAGTCTCAGGGTCACTGAAGCTTTCTTT. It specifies CAWSLRVTEAFF.

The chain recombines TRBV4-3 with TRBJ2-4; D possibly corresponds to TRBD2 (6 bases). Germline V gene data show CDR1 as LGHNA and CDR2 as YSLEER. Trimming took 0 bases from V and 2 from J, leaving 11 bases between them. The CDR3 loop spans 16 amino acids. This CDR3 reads CASSQDAGGSKNIQYF. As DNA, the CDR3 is TGCGCCAGCAGCCAAGACGCCGGGGGATCCAAAAACATTCAGTACTTC.

The CDR3 DNA reads TGTGCCAGCAGTGTCGAACCCGGGACAGGGATCTATGGCTACACCTTC. This sequence encodes CASSVEPGTGIYGYTF. This sequence joins TRBV28 and TRBJ1-2; 9 positions match TRBD1. Germline V gene data show CDR1 as MDHEN and CDR2 as SYDVKM. Losses at the gene ends were 5 bases for V and 4 bases for J; bases not matched to a gene: 11. This CDR3 spans 16 amino acids.